This TCR beta chain was sequenced during a study of T cells in Graves' hyperthyroidism and ophthalmopathy. Study-wide context: Peripheral blood was acquired at first diagnosis, ahead of any therapy whatsoever.

The CDR3 contains 12 residues. V dropped 5 bases and J dropped 10; count of bases not matched to a gene: 6. Each patient was aged 18 to 65 and had newly diagnosed hyperthyroidism of under 2 months' duration. This clonotype showed up many times. The antigen remains unidentified. The investigators amplified TCR beta CDR3 regions from RNA transcripts. Primed by the HTBI set, a first-round RT-PCR was run on the TCR CDR3. TCRdb redid the calling of the multiplex PCR reads with MiXCR, one entry per CDR3 protein. The data hold over 700,000 distinct CDR3 sequences, with around 19% observed a single time. Overall study findings and caveats: In validation, the model predicted ophthalmopathy. These predictions came a median approximately six months before onset.

Sequenced sample: blood. This TCR came from a woman between 45 and 60 years old with Graves' hyperthyroidism that later progressed to Graves' ophthalmopathy. The chain is built from TRBV12-3 or TRBV12-4 and TRBJ1-1, with 8 bases aligning to TRBD1. CDR3 DNA sequence: TGTGCCAGCAGTCATCAGGGGGCGTTAGCTTTCTTT. Translated, it gives CASSHQGALAFF.